These 32 T cell receptor beta chains were sequenced from one sample in a study of CD8+CD57+ T cells in acquired aplastic anemia. CDR3 and TCR beta VDJ profiling relied on a genomic DNA template. TCRdb passed the reads through MiXCR, listing each CDR3 protein once. Of about 200,000 distinct CDR3 sequences detected, 50% to 70% appear once; the ten largest clones hold about 60%. Whoever was chosen for sequencing had shown CD8+CD57+ cell expansion by flow cytometry. The specimen was sorted CD4+, CD8+, or CD8+CD57+ T cells (not recorded which) from PBMCs. The receptors derive from a human donor with aplastic anemia.

The genes are TRBV7-8 and TRBJ1-6; D is undetermined. Germline V gene data show CDR1 as SGHVS and CDR2 as FQNEAQ. V shed 3 bases and J shed 6 bases, with 12 bases lying between them. CDR3 length: 15 residues. The DNA for the CDR3 is TGTGCCAGCAGCTTGTCAGAGCAGCCTAATTCACCCCTCCACTTT. This translates into CASSLSEQPNSPLHF. Full variable domain (missing parts from reference TRBV7-8 and TRBJ1-6): GAGVSQSPRYKVAKRGQDVALRCDPISGHVSLFWYQQALGQGPEFLTYFQNEAQLDKSGLPSDRFFAERPEGSVSTLKIQRTQQEDSAVYLCASSLSEQPNSPLHFGNGTRLTVT.

The CDR3 coding sequence is TGCAGTGCTGCCCAACTAGCGGGAGTTAGAAATGAGCAGTTCTTC. Translating gives CSAAQLAGVRNEQFF. The J gene is TRBJ2-1, the V gene TRBV20-1; 11 nucleotides agree with TRBD2. The CDR3 is 15 amino acids. With 5 bases clipped from V and 7 bases from J, the junction kept 10 bases outside the gene matches. Germline CDR1 reads DFQATT; CDR2 reads SNEGSKA (reference sequence).

The V gene is TRBV6-2 or TRBV6-3, the J gene TRBJ2-7, with 7 positions matching TRBD2. V lost 4 bases, J lost 6 bases, and 6 bases stayed unmatched. Germline V gene data show CDR1 as MNHEY and CDR2 as SVGEGT. The CDR3 extends over 13 amino acids. CDR3 nucleotides: TGTGCCAGCAGTTGGGGGACTACCTGCGAGCAGTACTTC. As protein: CASSWGTTCEQYF.

The chain is built from TRBV20-1 and TRBJ2-5, with a weak D call TRBD1 (5 bases). Germline assignment: CDR1 DFQATT and CDR2 SNEGSKA (reference sequence). This CDR3 contains 12 residues. The ends were cut back, 5 bases at V and 4 bases at J, with 11 bases in the middle. The CDR3 DNA follows: TGCAGTGCTCAAGCTGGGGCAGAGACCCAGTACTTC. Translating it yields CSAQAGAETQYF.

This chain joins TRBV20-1 and TRBJ2-5; 10 bases map to TRBD2. Germline CDR1 DFQATT, CDR2 SNEGSKA (reference sequence). V lost 7 bases, J lost 1 base, and 3 bases stayed unmatched. CDR3 size: 13 residues. CDR3 DNA: TGCAGTGGCATAGCGGGGGGCCAAGAGACCCAGTACTTC. It encodes CSGIAGGQETQYF.

The chain has TRBV13 and TRBJ2-7, with a tentative D call TRBD1 (5 bases). The V end was cut by 6 bases, the J end by 0 bases, with 12 bases between. Germline V gene lookup returns CDR1 PRHDT and CDR2 FYEKMQ (reference sequence). The CDR3 totals 14 residues. CDR3 DNA: TGTGCCAGCAGTCCTATAGGGGACTCCTACGAGCAGTACTTC. This translates into CASSPIGDSYEQYF.

This clonotype was counted between two and nine times. The CDR3 DNA follows: TGCGCCAGCAGTCCGAGTAGCACAGATACGCAGTATTTT. Its protein product is CASSPSSTDTQYF. The chain recombines TRBV10-1 with TRBJ2-3; no reliable D call. The germline V and J ends were trimmed by 5 bases and 0 bases, with 6 bases remaining between them. The germline V gene has CDR1 WNHNN and CDR2 SYGVQD (reference sequence). The CDR3 runs 13 residues.

The chain combines TRBV5-1 with TRBJ2-1; tentatively, D is TRBD2 (5 bases). This CDR3 is 15 amino acids long. Germline CDR1 and CDR2: SGHRS and YFSETQ. V was trimmed by 2 bases and J by 10 bases, leaving 19 bases between them. The CDR3 protein is CASSFRSGSSYEQFF. DNA of the CDR3: TGCGCCAGCAGCTTCAGATCGGGAAGCTCCTACGAGCAGTTCTTC.

In DNA form, the CDR3 reads TGTGCCAGCAGCCTAGCGGGGCACCAGAACTATGGCTACACCTTC. Its translation: CASSLAGHQNYGYTF. V is TRBV5-4 and J is TRBJ1-2, with D possibly TRBD1 on 5 matching bases. Germline CDR1 reads SGHNT; CDR2 reads YYREEE (reference sequence). CDR3 length equals 15 residues. With 4 bases removed from V and 2 bases from J, the gap between germline ends came to 15 bases.

The chain carries TRBV7-2 and TRBJ2-1, with D tentatively TRBD1 or TRBD2 (6 bases each). The germline CDR1 and CDR2 sequences are SGHTA and FQGNSA. This CDR3 has 14 amino acids. V lost 3 bases to trimming and J lost 5 bases, with 11 bases between them. The chain's CDR3 is CASSFGGGNNEQFF. CDR3 nucleotide sequence: TGTGCCAGCAGCTTTGGGGGCGGGAACAATGAGCAGTTCTTC.

This clonotype turned up a few times. The V call is TRBV19, the J call TRBJ2-7, with TRBD1 matching 8 bases. The junction had 6 bases not matched to a gene; V was cut back by 5 bases and J by 3 bases. Per germline, CDR1 LNHDA and CDR2 SQIVND (reference sequence). CDR3 size: 14 residues. CDR3 coding DNA: TGTGCCAGTAGTGCCGGACAGGGCCGCTACGAGCAGTACTTC. Residues: CASSAGQGRYEQYF. Combining the CDR3 with reference TRBV19 and TRBJ2-7 gives the whole variable domain DGGITQSPKYLFRKEGQNVTLSCEQNLNHDAMYWYRQDPGQGLRLIYYSQIVNDFQKGDIAEGYSVSREKKESFPLTVTSAQKNPTAFYLCASSAGQGRYEQYFGPGTRLTVT.

The chain uses TRBV12-3 or TRBV12-4 and TRBJ1-1; D perhaps matches TRBD1 (6 bases). The CDR3 is made up of 14 amino acids. Trimming stripped 3 bases from V and 2 bases from J, with 10 bases between. CDR3 amino acids: CASSFNRVNTEAFF. In nucleotides, the CDR3 is TGTGCCAGCAGTTTTAACAGGGTTAACACTGAAGCTTTCTTT.

V is TRBV29-1 and J is TRBJ2-3, with D hard to call. Germline-derived CDR1 and CDR2 are SQVTM and ANQGSEA. V gave up 5 bases and J gave up 2 bases, with 11 bases separating them. The CDR3 sequence is 13 residues long. This CDR3 reads CSVPGLPTDTQYF. In DNA form, the CDR3 reads TGCAGCGTTCCGGGCCTACCCACAGATACGCAGTATTTT.

This chain uses TRBV10-3 with TRBJ2-7; 14 nucleotides agree with TRBD2. The V and J ends lost 7 bases and 3 bases, in that order; junction bases with no gene match: 5. This CDR3 comprises 15 residues. Germline CDR1 reads ENHRY; CDR2 reads SYGVKD. The CDR3 spells CAITDGTSGGYEQYF. CDR3 nucleotides: TGTGCCATCACGGACGGGACTAGCGGGGGCTACGAGCAGTACTTC.

V and J are TRBV15 and TRBJ2-5, with unresolved D. Germline values: CDR1 LNHNV, CDR2 YYDKDF (reference sequence). V dropped 0 bases and J dropped 0 bases, with 8 bases sitting between them. This CDR3 comprises 15 residues. The CDR3 reads CATSRDGKDQETQYF. For the CDR3, the DNA is TGTGCCACCAGCAGAGATGGGAAAGACCAAGAGACCCAGTACTTC.

This clonotype has a handful of counts. The chain uses TRBV4-1 and TRBJ1-1, with no clear D. V was pared by 0 bases and J by 5 bases, with 7 bases between. The CDR3 loop spans 13 amino acids. Germline values: CDR1 MGHRA, CDR2 YSYEKL. CDR3 DNA sequence: TGCGCCAGCAGCCAAGATACGGAGACTGAAGCTTTCTTT. Its protein is CASSQDTETEAFF.

The chain links TRBV10-3 to TRBJ1-5; no clear D. Germline CDR1 and CDR2: ENHRY and SYGVKD. This CDR3 has 13 amino acids. V gave up 7 bases and J gave up 3 bases, with 10 bases separating them. CDR3 nucleotide sequence: TGTGCCATCATGAATGGGATCAATCAGCCCCAGCATTTT. Translation: CAIMNGINQPQHF.

The chain employs TRBV6-5 and TRBJ1-5; D gene unclear. V dropped 2 bases and J dropped 1 base, with 9 bases sitting between them. The CDR3 is 15 amino acids. CDR1 is MNHEY and CDR2 is SVGAGI in the germline V gene. The CDR3 nucleotides are TGTGCCAGCAGTTACGGCGGACGGAGCAATCAGCCCCAGCATTTT. It specifies CASSYGGRSNQPQHF.

The chain is built from TRBV20-1 and TRBJ1-1; unclear D gene. V shed 6 bases and J shed 1 base, with 9 bases lying between them. The CDR3 runs to 12 residues. CDR1 DFQATT and CDR2 SNEGSKA come from the germline V gene (reference sequence). The CDR3 DNA reads as TGCAGTGCGCCCCGGGGGAACACTGAAGCTTTCTTT. This gives the protein CSAPRGNTEAFF.

J is TRBJ2-2 and V is TRBV29-1; D is unclear. V gave up 2 bases and J gave up 1 base, with 5 bases separating them. The CDR3 loop spans 13 amino acids. Germline V CDR1 and CDR2: SQVTM, ANQGSEA. The CDR3 is CSVEPENTGELFF. The CDR3 nucleotides are TGCAGCGTTGAACCAGAGAACACCGGGGAGCTGTTTTTT.

The V call is TRBV5-1, the J call TRBJ2-2; D gene ambiguous. Germline assignment: CDR1 SGHRS and CDR2 YFSETQ. The CDR3 covers 13 residues. V was clipped by 1 base and J by 5 bases, with 6 bases between them. CDR3 region: CASSLFETGELFF. CDR3 in DNA: TGCGCCAGCAGCTTGTTCGAGACCGGGGAGCTGTTTTTT.

This clonotype was seen at least ten times. This rearrangement joins TRBV19 to TRBJ2-3; TRBD2 matches 11 bases. The germline V gene encodes CDR1 LNHDA and CDR2 SQIVND (reference sequence). This CDR3 has 17 amino acids. V gave up 6 bases and J gave up 2 bases; unmatched junction bases: 10. In DNA form, the CDR3 reads TGTGCCAGTAGAGCTGGAACTAGCGGGGGTATCACAGATACGCAGTATTTT. As protein: CASRAGTSGGITDTQYF.

This clonotype was detected ten times or more. As DNA, the CDR3 is TGTGCCAGCAGTCGGGACAGGGGGCGCCTAGGGGATGAGCAGTTCTTC. Protein: CASSRDRGRLGDEQFF. The gene calls are TRBV12-3 or TRBV12-4 and TRBJ2-1, with 12 bases lining up with TRBD1. The CDR3 is 16 amino acids. V was clipped by 5 bases and J by 8 bases; unmatched bases: 10.

The J gene is TRBJ1-5, the V gene TRBV19; D not resolved. Trimming pared 3 bases from V and 0 bases from J, leaving 12 bases between. Germline values: CDR1 LNHDA, CDR2 SQIVND (reference sequence). The CDR3 extends over 16 amino acids. The CDR3 region has the DNA TGTGCCAGTAGTATCCTTTCAGAGTATAGCAATCAGCCCCAGCATTTT. This encodes CASSILSEYSNQPQHF.

The chain recombines TRBV15 with TRBJ2-1; TRBD2 might be the D (6 bases). Germline CDR1 LNHNV, CDR2 YYDKDF (reference sequence). The length of the CDR3 is 15 residues. V was trimmed by 5 bases and J by 0 bases, leaving 11 bases between them. CDR3 DNA: TGTGCCACCAGCGGAGGGACGAGCTCCTACAATGAGCAGTTCTTC. Its translation: CATSGGTSSYNEQFF.

The rearrangement joins TRBV5-1 to TRBJ2-7; D is undetermined. Trimming removed 7 bases at V and 1 base at J, with 12 bases between. This CDR3 contains 13 residues. The germline CDR1 and CDR2 sequences are SGHRS and YFSETQ. The CDR3 here is CASGEGNSYEQYF. DNA for the CDR3: TGCGCCAGCGGGGAAGGGAATTCCTACGAGCAGTACTTC.

The rearrangement joins TRBV5-1 to TRBJ2-7, with unresolved D. The length of the CDR3 is 14 residues. V gave up 3 bases and J gave up 0 bases, with 10 bases separating them. Germline V lookup: CDR1 SGHRS, CDR2 YFSETQ. CDR3 in amino acids: CASSSYPGSYEQYF. CDR3 sequence (DNA): TGCGCCAGCAGCTCCTACCCAGGCTCCTACGAGCAGTACTTC.

The chain is built from TRBV5-1 and TRBJ2-1, with a weak D call TRBD2 (6 bases). Germline CDR1 SGHRS, CDR2 YFSETQ. The CDR3 is 15 residues long. The ends were cut back, 2 bases at V and 9 bases at J, with 18 bases in the middle. The CDR3 loop is CASSFGLAFAAEQFF. CDR3 in DNA: TGCGCCAGCAGCTTTGGCCTAGCGTTTGCTGCTGAGCAGTTCTTC. The complete variable domain, with remaining parts taken from reference TRBV5-1 and TRBJ2-1, reads KAGVTQTPRYLIKTRGQQVTLSCSPISGHRSVSWYQQTPGQGLQFLFEYFSETQRNKGNFPGRFSGRQFSNSRSEMNVSTLELGDSALYLCASSFGLAFAAEQFFGPGTRLTVL.

The chain has TRBV5-1 and TRBJ2-1, with 13 positions matching TRBD2. V lost 0 bases, J lost 5 bases, and 2 bases stayed unmatched. CDR3 length equals 16 residues. Germline CDR1 and CDR2: SGHRS and YFSETQ. This CDR3 is CASSLEGLAGHNEQFF. The DNA for the CDR3 is TGCGCCAGCAGCTTGGAGGGACTAGCGGGGCACAATGAGCAGTTCTTC.

This clonotype appeared a single time. DNA for the CDR3: TGCGCCAGCAGTGAGTTCGCGGGTCAAGAGACCCAGTACTTC. It encodes CASSEFAGQETQYF. The J gene is TRBJ2-5, the V gene TRBV10-1; D may be TRBD2 (5 bases). In germline, CDR1 is WNHNN, CDR2 SYGVQD (reference sequence). This CDR3 comprises 14 residues. The V gene lost 1 base and the J gene lost 2 bases, with 8 bases spanning the gap.

The J gene is TRBJ1-2, the V gene TRBV24-1; 9 bases agree with TRBD1. The CDR3 is made up of 16 amino acids. Germline V gives CDR1 KGHDR, CDR2 SFDVKD. J gave up 4 bases and V 4 bases, and 9 bases lay outside the gene matches. The chain's CDR3 is CATSDPGQGGGYGYTF. Written as DNA, the CDR3 is TGTGCCACCAGTGACCCGGGACAGGGCGGGGGCTATGGCTACACCTTC.

The chain joins TRBV5-1 to TRBJ1-6, with 7 bases aligning to TRBD1. Germline CDR1 is SGHRS and CDR2 is YFSETQ. Unmatched junction bases numbered 1, after V lost 2 bases and J lost 5 bases. The CDR3 sequence is 14 residues long. The CDR3 DNA follows: TGCGCCAGCAGCTTTGGGACAGATAATTCACCCCTCCACTTT. Its protein is CASSFGTDNSPLHF. Looking up the rest from reference TRBV5-1 and TRBJ1-6 gives the full variable domain: KAGVTQTPRYLIKTRGQQVTLSCSPISGHRSVSWYQQTPGQGLQFLFEYFSETQRNKGNFPGRFSGRQFSNSRSEMNVSTLELGDSALYLCASSFGTDNSPLHFGNGTRLTVT.